Listed below are T cell receptor beta chains from one sample, sequenced in a study of cytotoxic CD8 clonotypes in ibrutinib-treated CLL. Clones were sequenced by immunoSEQ multiplex PCR, and TCRdb holds only the in-frame ones, with some missing. Among some 50,000 clones listed, less than 70% were seen once. The sequenced sample was PBMCs, obtained after 12 months of ibrutinib treatment. The origin of the receptors is a human donor with chronic lymphocytic leukemia. CDR3s include the opening cysteine and the closing phenylalanine or tryptophan. A D gene is named only where the DNA matches it firmly. For some rows the clone size is stated as once, few or many, or as a class when expanded; others skip it.

D	J	size	V	DNA	CDR3
.	TRBJ1-5	.	TRBV30	TGTGCCTGGAGTTCGGAGGGAGGGTGGTCCAATCAGCCCCAGCATTTT	CAWSSEGGWSNQPQHF
TRBD2	TRBJ2-1	.	TRBV9	TGTGCCAGCAGCGGGACTAGCGGGGGGGCAGGAAATGAGCAGTTCTTC	CASSGTSGGAGNEQFF
TRBD1	TRBJ1-3	few	TRBV4-1	TGCGCCAGCAGCCAACTAACAGGGGCTGGAAACACCATATATTTT	CASSQLTGAGNTIYF
.	TRBJ2-2	.	TRBV30	TGTGCCTGGATCCCCTCCGCGAACACCGGGGAGCTGTTTTTT	CAWIPSANTGELFF
.	TRBJ2-3	.	TRBV23-1	TGCGCCAGCAGTCATGTCGACCTCACAGATACGCAGTATTTT	CASSHVDLTDTQYF
TRBD1	TRBJ2-7	few	TRBV28	TGTGCCAGCAACAACGGACAGGGGAGTATCTACGAGCAGTACTTC	CASNNGQGSIYEQYF
.	TRBJ2-7	.	TRBV19	TGTGCCAGTAGCACGGACCCCACCTACGAGCAGTACTTC	CASSTDPTYEQYF
TRBD1	TRBJ1-2	.	TRBV5-1	TGCGCCAGCAGCTACCAGGGGGCGTGGGACTATGGCTACACCTTC	CASSYQGAWDYGYTF
.	TRBJ1-1	medium-sized	TRBV6-6	TGTGCCAGCAGCCTCGACGGCACTGAAGCTTTCTTT	CASSLDGTEAFF
TRBD1	TRBJ1-1	.	TRBV27	TGTGCCAGCAGTCGCGGACAGGATGTGAACACTGAAGCTTTCTTT	CASSRGQDVNTEAFF
.	TRBJ1-5	.	TRBV9	TGTGCCAGCAGCGTAGGACCGAATAGCAATCAGCCCCAGCATTTT	CASSVGPNSNQPQHF
.	TRBJ1-1	.	TRBV9	TGTGCCAGCAGCGTAGGAGGGGGGATCGCTGAAGCTTTCTTT	CASSVGGGIAEAFF
.	TRBJ2-1	.	TRBV29-1	TGCAGGGCCGGGACTCCAGGGAATGAGCAGTTCTTC	CRAGTPGNEQFF
.	TRBJ1-5	.	TRBV2	TGTGCCACCCAGCTTCAGGGGTCGGCTCAGCCCCAGCATTTT	CATQLQGSAQPQHF
TRBD1	TRBJ1-1	.	TRBV5-1	TGCGCCAGCAGCGGAGGACAGGGTGGAGAAGCTTTCTTT	CASSGGQGGEAFF
.	TRBJ1-4	.	TRBV6-1	TGTGCCAGCAGAGGCCAGATGGGCCTTGAAAAACTGTTTTTT	CASRGQMGLEKLFF
.	TRBJ1-1	.	TRBV30	TGTGCCTGGAGTTTCGGACAGAAAACTGAAGCTTTCTTT	CAWSFGQKTEAFF
.	TRBJ1-1	once	TRBV6-6	TGTGCCAGCAGTTACGAGGGGGTGTATGACACTGAAGCTTTCTTT	CASSYEGVYDTEAFF
.	TRBJ2-7	.	TRBV6-5	TGTGCCAGCAGTTACTCGGAGGGTATATTCTCCTACGAGCAGTACTTC	CASSYSEGIFSYEQYF
.	TRBJ2-3	.	TRBV25-1	TGTGCCAGCAGTGAATGGGGGCAGGGTACAGATACGCAGTATTTT	CASSEWGQGTDTQYF